The 29 T cell receptor beta chains presented below share a single source sample, sequenced in a study of OX40 agonist ivuxolimab in advanced cancers. Repertoires were generated with immunoSEQ multiplex PCR, while TCRdb's copy carries only in-frame clones and drops some. This sample yields about 32,000 clones, of which approximately 80% are seen a single time; about a fifth belongs to the top ten. The material was CD4+ or CD8+ T cells sorted from blood, obtained in a trial of the OX40 agonist ivuxolimab. Receptors originate from an adult with an advanced solid tumor such as melanoma, head and neck, liver or kidney cancer.

The chain is built from TRBV5-6 and TRBJ2-5; weak D call: TRBD2 (5 bases). Germline loops: CDR1 SGHDT, CDR2 YYEEEE. The CDR3 sequence is 14 residues long. Trimming shortened V by 5 bases and J by 1 base, and 12 bases separated the two germline ends. This CDR3 reads CASSFITSQETQYF. In nucleotides, the CDR3 is TGTGCCAGCAGTTTCATTACTAGCCAAGAGACCCAGTACTTC.

V and J are TRBV10-2 and TRBJ2-5; D unresolved. CDR1 WSHSY and CDR2 SAAADI come from the germline V gene. This CDR3 has 13 amino acids. The germline V and J ends were trimmed by 8 bases and 1 base, with 11 bases remaining between them. The CDR3 loop is CASRTAPQETQYF. As DNA, the CDR3 is TGCGCCAGCCGAACGGCGCCCCAAGAGACCCAGTACTTC.

The rearrangement joins TRBV30 to TRBJ1-4; no reliable D call. The ends were cut back, 1 base at V and 3 bases at J, with 6 bases in the middle. The germline V gene has CDR1 GTSNPN and CDR2 SVGIG (reference sequence). CDR3 size: 13 residues. CDR3 coding DNA: TGTGCCTGGAGTGAGGGTGCTAATGAAAAACTGTTTTTT. This encodes CAWSEGANEKLFF.

The V gene is TRBV19, the J gene TRBJ2-1; D possibly corresponds to TRBD2 (5 bases). Germline loops: CDR1 LNHDA, CDR2 SQIVND (reference sequence). The CDR3 has 15 amino acids. Trimming shortened V by 7 bases and J by 7 bases, and 20 bases separated the two germline ends. In DNA, the CDR3 is TGTGCCAGTAAAGAGAGGCGGGCCGCTTTTAATGAGCAGTTCTTC. As protein: CASKERRAAFNEQFF.

As DNA, the CDR3 is TGTGCCAGTAGTACCAACCACGGAGGGGGAAGCACTGAAGCTTTCTTT. This codes for CASSTNHGGGSTEAFF. The chain links TRBV19 to TRBJ1-1, with D maybe TRBD1 (6 bases). Germline loops: CDR1 LNHDA, CDR2 SQIVND (reference sequence). Trimming took off 4 bases at V and 4 bases at J, with 19 bases between the two ends. The CDR3 length is 16 residues. The entire variable domain, with the rest obtained from reference TRBV19 and TRBJ1-1, is as follows: DGGITQSPKYLFRKEGQNVTLSCEQNLNHDAMYWYRQDPGQGLRLIYYSQIVNDFQKGDIAEGYSVSREKKESFPLTVTSAQKNPTAFYLCASSTNHGGGSTEAFFGQGTRLTVV.

In DNA, the CDR3 is TGTGCCAGCAGTTACGGAGGGAGAGTCGGGGAGCTGTTTTTT. It translates to CASSYGGRVGELFF. The V gene is TRBV27, the J gene TRBJ2-2; D may be TRBD2 (6 bases). Germline CDR1 reads MNHEY; CDR2 reads SMNVEV (reference sequence). This CDR3 region has 14 residues. Trimming left V 4 bases short and J 7 bases short, with 13 bases between.

The V and J genes are TRBV28 and TRBJ2-3, with D perhaps TRBD1 or TRBD2 (6 bases each). The germline V gene encodes CDR1 MDHEN and CDR2 SYDVKM. The CDR3 loop spans 14 amino acids. The V and J ends lost 2 bases and 1 base respectively, with 7 bases between them. The CDR3 sequence: CASSLRGGTDTQYF. The CDR3 DNA reads TGTGCCAGCAGTTTAAGGGGGGGCACAGATACGCAGTATTTT.

This chain connects TRBV30 to TRBJ2-3; D may correspond to TRBD1 or TRBD2 (6 bases each). Trimming took off 1 base at V and 3 bases at J, with 11 bases between the two ends. Germline values: CDR1 GTSNPN, CDR2 SVGIG (reference sequence). CDR3 length: 14 amino acids. CDR3 DNA sequence: TGTGCCTGGAGTGGGGGGGCAGGGACAGATACGCAGTATTTT. The encoded protein is CAWSGGAGTDTQYF.

The table lists this clone with a count of one. The chain recombines TRBV5-6 with TRBJ2-3; D remains unclear. Germline V gene lookup returns CDR1 SGHDT and CDR2 YYEEEE. This CDR3 spans 15 amino acids. V was pared by 4 bases and J by 1 base, with 13 bases between. CDR3 amino acids: CASSTLDARTDTQYF. CDR3 DNA sequence: TGTGCCAGCAGCACGCTGGACGCCCGCACAGATACGCAGTATTTT.

The chain couples TRBV14 to TRBJ2-7; weak D call: TRBD2 (6 bases). The germline gives CDR1 SGHDN, CDR2 FVKESK. CDR3 length equals 13 residues. V gave up 4 bases and J gave up 7 bases, with 14 bases separating them. This CDR3 is CASSRRGRDEQYF. The CDR3 region has the DNA TGTGCCAGCAGCCGGAGGGGCAGGGATGAGCAGTACTTC.

The rearrangement uses TRBV6-1 and TRBJ2-7, with TRBD1 identical over 8 bases. The V gene end was trimmed by 7 bases and the J gene end by 4 bases; junction bases not matched to a gene: 3. The CDR3 spans 12 residues. Germline-derived CDR1 and CDR2 are MNHNS and SASEGT. The CDR3 sequence is CASKRDRYEQYF. In nucleotides, the CDR3 is TGTGCCAGCAAACGGGACAGGTACGAGCAGTACTTC.

This chain uses TRBV6-5 with TRBJ2-7; 8 bases map to TRBD1. The CDR3 extends over 14 amino acids. The trim removed 6 bases at V and 1 base at J, leaving 5 bases unmatched. The germline CDR1 and CDR2 sequences are MNHEY and SVGAGI. Written as DNA, the CDR3 is TGTGCCAGCAGCTACCGGGACAGGTCCTACGAGCAGTACTTC. This encodes CASSYRDRSYEQYF.

CDR3: CASSLVGEQFF. Written as DNA, the CDR3 is TGTGCCAGCAGTTTAGTGGGTGAGCAGTTCTTC. The genes are TRBV6-5 and TRBJ2-1, with D hard to call. V gave up 4 bases and J gave up 9 bases, with 7 bases separating them. Germline V gives CDR1 MNHEY, CDR2 SVGAGI. The CDR3 covers 11 residues.

The chain links TRBV7-9 to TRBJ1-4, with 7 bases aligning to TRBD1. The length of the CDR3 is 11 residues. CDR1 and CDR2 from the germline V gene are SEHNR and FQNEAQ (reference sequence). V dropped 6 bases and J dropped 14; count of bases not matched to a gene: 6. CDR3 DNA sequence: TGTGCCAGCAGTCCCGACAGGGTCCTGTTTTTT. Its translation is CASSPDRVLFF.

The V gene is TRBV6-6, the J gene TRBJ1-3; D remains unclear. Trimming shortened V by 4 bases and J by 4 bases, and 8 bases separated the two germline ends. The CDR3 is 13 amino acids. CDR1 and CDR2 (germline): MNHNY, SVGAGI (reference sequence). The CDR3 sequence is CASSSHGGNTIYF. The CDR3 DNA follows: TGTGCCAGCAGTTCTCACGGGGGAAACACCATATATTTT.

V gene TRBV9 combines with J gene TRBJ1-4; D is unclear. Trimming took 3 bases from V and 5 from J, leaving 20 bases between them. Germline V lookup: CDR1 SGDLS, CDR2 YYNGEE. The CDR3 is 17 amino acids. The DNA for the CDR3 is TGTGCCAGCAGCGAGACCCCCCACAGTGGACTCAATGAAAAACTGTTTTTT. This codes for CASSETPHSGLNEKLFF.

This chain connects TRBV19 to TRBJ1-5; a weak D match, TRBD1 (5 bases). CDR1 is LNHDA, CDR2 SQIVND, per germline (reference sequence). The CDR3 totals 15 residues. V lost 7 bases, J lost 8 bases, and 21 bases lay in between. The CDR3 bases are TGTGCCAGTACCACAAACGACAGTCGCCGGAAGCCCCAGCATTTT. The encoded protein is CASTTNDSRRKPQHF.

The V call is TRBV19, the J call TRBJ2-3; TRBD2 matches 13 bases. This CDR3 spans 16 amino acids. V dropped 2 bases and J dropped 4; count of bases not matched to a gene: 3. Per germline, CDR1 LNHDA and CDR2 SQIVND (reference sequence). This chain's CDR3 is CASSIRTSGSSDTQYF. The CDR3 nucleotides read TGTGCCAGTAGTATACGGACTAGCGGGAGCTCAGATACGCAGTATTTT. Using reference TRBV19 and TRBJ2-3 for the parts outside the CDR3, the full variable domain is DGGITQSPKYLFRKEGQNVTLSCEQNLNHDAMYWYRQDPGQGLRLIYYSQIVNDFQKGDIAEGYSVSREKKESFPLTVTSAQKNPTAFYLCASSIRTSGSSDTQYFGPGTRLTVL.

The genes are TRBV7-3 and TRBJ1-5, with a tentative D call TRBD1 (6 bases). There are 13 residues in the CDR3. Trimming removed 5 bases at V and 6 bases at J, with 11 bases between. The germline gives CDR1 SGHTA, CDR2 FQGTGA. In DNA, the CDR3 is TGTGCCAGCAGCCAGGACAGAAGTCAGCCCCAGCATTTT. Protein product: CASSQDRSQPQHF. Using reference TRBV7-3 and TRBJ1-5 for the parts outside the CDR3, the full variable domain is GAGVSQTPSNKVTEKGKYVELRCDPISGHTALYWYRQSLGQGPEFLIYFQGTGAADDSGLPNDRFFAVRPEGSVSTLKIQRTERGDSAVYLCASSQDRSQPQHFGDGTRLSIL.

This sequence joins TRBV7-8 and TRBJ2-3, with D unresolved. The CDR3 covers 11 residues. The V end was cut by 6 bases, the J end by 4 bases, with 5 bases between. The germline V gene encodes CDR1 SGHVS and CDR2 FQNEAQ. The CDR3 region is CASRGSDTQYF. The CDR3 nucleotides are TGTGCCAGCAGAGGGTCAGATACGCAGTATTTT.

The CDR3 DNA sequence: TGTGCCAGCGGTTCCTTCACAGATACGCAGTATTTT. Amino acids: CASGSFTDTQYF. This sequence joins TRBV2 and TRBJ2-3; D uncertain. The CDR3 length is 12 residues. V gave up 8 bases and J gave up 2 bases, with 8 bases separating them. Per germline, CDR1 SNHLY and CDR2 FYNNEI.

CDR3 sequence reads: CASSANVGGTEAFF. CDR3 DNA: TGTGCCAGCAGTGCAAACGTTGGTGGCACTGAAGCTTTCTTT. The V call is TRBV6-1, the J call TRBJ1-1; D is undetermined. Germline CDR1 MNHNS, CDR2 SASEGT. CDR3 size: 14 residues. The V and J ends lost 4 bases and 4 bases respectively, with 13 bases between them.

This chain links TRBV6-6 with TRBJ2-3; 12 bases align to TRBD2. The trim removed 0 bases at V and 6 bases at J, leaving 4 bases unmatched. Germline V gene data show CDR1 as MNHNY and CDR2 as SVGAGI (reference sequence). This CDR3 spans 16 amino acids. CDR3 sequence: CASSYSLAGGRDTQYF. The CDR3 region has the DNA TGTGCCAGCAGTTACTCGCTAGCGGGGGGGCGGGATACGCAGTATTTT.

V gene TRBV18 combines with J gene TRBJ1-3; D not resolved. The germline V gene encodes CDR1 KGHSH and CDR2 LQKENI. V lost 6 bases and J lost 0, with 12 bases in between. The CDR3 loop spans 15 amino acids. CDR3: CASSQDGYSGNTIYF. DNA of the CDR3: TGTGCCAGCTCCCAGGACGGATACTCTGGAAACACCATATATTTT.

This chain joins TRBV28 and TRBJ1-6, with 7 bases that match TRBD1. There are 14 residues in the CDR3. Germline CDR1 reads MDHEN; CDR2 reads SYDVKM. V lost 3 bases, J lost 7 bases, and 3 bases stayed unmatched. CDR3 nucleotide sequence: TGTGCCAGCAGTTTCTCGGACAGGAATTCACCCCTCCACTTT. The encoded protein is CASSFSDRNSPLHF.

This clone was detected once. The genes are TRBV5-1 and TRBJ1-3; TRBD1 matches at 8 bases. CDR1 and CDR2 (germline): SGHRS, YFSETQ. The CDR3 is 15 amino acids. J lost 5 bases, V lost 0 bases, and 4 bases had no gene match. CDR3 loop: CASSLGTGRRNTIYF. CDR3 DNA sequence: TGCGCCAGCAGCTTGGGGACAGGGCGCCGAAACACCATATATTTT.

This chain connects TRBV29-1 to TRBJ1-5; no clear D gene. The CDR3 is made up of 15 amino acids. Germline V gene data show CDR1 as SQVTM and CDR2 as ANQGSEA. Trimming cost V 4 bases and J 2 bases, with 15 bases left between them. CDR3 amino acids: CSVADGVLGNQPQHF. The CDR3 nucleotides are TGCAGCGTTGCTGACGGCGTGTTAGGCAATCAGCCCCAGCATTTT.

The V call is TRBV5-1, the J call TRBJ2-3, with 8 bases matching TRBD2. The CDR3 loop spans 15 amino acids. The trim removed 4 bases at V and 4 bases at J, leaving 8 bases unmatched. Looked up from germline, CDR1 is SGHRS and CDR2 is YFSETQ. The DNA of the CDR3 is TGCGCCAGCAGCCCGACGGGGGGGAGTGCAGATACGCAGTATTTT. It specifies CASSPTGGSADTQYF.

The genes are TRBV6-6 and TRBJ2-3; D is ambiguous. The CDR3 sequence is 12 residues long. The germline gives CDR1 MNHNY, CDR2 SVGAGI (reference sequence). Trimming shortened V by 2 bases and J by 4 bases, and 4 bases separated the two germline ends. This CDR3 reads CASSYGPDTQYF. CDR3 sequence (DNA): TGTGCCAGCAGTTACGGCCCAGATACGCAGTATTTT.